This TCR beta chain appears in the sequencing data of a study of cytomegalovirus exposure and HLA in healthy donors listed by TCRdb under 2017. Describing the broader study: According to an earlier analysis of 450 to 650 of the donors, about 179 million T cells yielded roughly 110 million unique TCR beta sequences and more than 250 Gb of sequence data. Donor age, sex, ethnicity and CMV serostatus were compiled together with the repertoire data. High-throughput TCR immunosequencing, statistical association of individual TCRs with disease status, and machine learning were combined to predict cytomegalovirus infection status. Along with the approximately 620-subject first cohort, a separate validation cohort of over 90 different subjects was used. In an earlier analysis of 587 of the donors, high-throughput TCR beta sequencing was used to judge whether each TCR beta V gene segment behaved as functional or pseudogenic. Genome-wide SNP genotypes for about 65% of the 666 donors were used in a later genetic analysis, which treated that subset as a discovery cohort. The later analysis used no new phenotypic data to find candidate immune exposures, relying instead on TCR beta sequences and their occurrence across donors. The T cell repertoires of 666 subjects were profiled by immunosequencing and related to cytomegalovirus serostatus. The study was designed to test whether signatures of past pathogen exposure could be identified by cataloging public T cell receptors. A later analysis re-examined previously published TCR beta repertoires from 610 or so donors and added high-resolution HLA genotyping to investigate patterns of TCR occurrence. Of the approximately 400 genotyped donors, less than 90% were placed in the genetic ancestry cluster associated with self-reported Caucasian donors. All discovery cohort repertoires had been generated on a single sequencing platform. Among about 400 genotyped donors of the cohort, an average of around 250,000 unique TCR beta nucleotide sequences was sequenced per donor, of which approximately 19% were non-productive. Typing coverage differed by locus: A, B, C, DRB1 and DQB1 were typed in about 620-630 donors, DQA1 in roughly 510, DPA1 in around 580, and DPB1 in 450 to 490. A few DR-DQ haplotypes were treated as single units for association and clustering because of strong linkage in the cohort. About 300 gigabases of sequencing data and around 85 million unique TCR sequences made up an early release that covered fewer than 650 HLA-typed donors. HLA typing covered class I and class II loci at four-digit resolution.

What the study reported, not specific to this receptor: In a later analysis, HLA-associated TCR beta chains showed more clonal expansion and lower generation probabilities than non-associated chains that were equally common. In a later analysis, TCR association rates were found to vary across HLA loci, with the most associated TCRs seen for DRB1 alleles and the fewest for HLA-C alleles. Assigning TCR associations to individual alleles was difficult when HLA alleles, especially DR and DQ, strongly co-occurred. The cohort was sequenced for TCR beta chains only, and without alpha or paired-chain data the features that could be detected were limited. HLA typing was unavailable for some donors at each locus, so association tests used only the typed subset. At a false discovery rate of 0.05, a later analysis linked fewer than 20,000 TCR beta sequences to specific HLA alleles. Broadly in line with IMGT annotations, most TCR beta V segments showed up in productive rearrangements about 90% or about 30% of the time in an earlier analysis of 587 of the donors. Presence/absence analyses assumed roughly uniform sequencing depth across donors, an assumption that may not hold. According to the authors, the approach could potentially be generalized to other disease states and immunological phenotypes. Across donors, most TCR sequences were observed very rarely, whereas some public TCRs were present in many individuals. The classifier was reported to diagnose cytomegalovirus status with high specificity and sensitivity in both the original cohort and the validation cohort. A further reported finding was that TCR beta sequences accurately predicted the HLA-A and HLA-B alleles for most subjects in the first cohort. According to a later genetic analysis, donors in an Asian-associated ancestry cluster had fewer N-insertions in productive TCRs than the approximately 690-donor mean. Immune exposure information for the cohort was limited to CMV serostatus. According to a later analysis, most CMV-associated TCR beta chains appeared to be HLA-restricted, and the HLA associations seemed to be driven largely by CMV exposure. In a later analysis, several top co-occurrence clusters were reported to appear linked to parvovirus B19, influenza, CMV and Epstein-Barr virus. Correlated functional status among segregating V segments might reflect linkage disequilibrium, but an unknown experimental factor could not be ruled out. A total of 150 to 200 TCR beta chains were listed by the study as associated with cytomegalovirus. The sequencing pipeline was judged likely to have produced a cluster of highly shared sequence variants as a technical artifact. The earlier analysis of fewer than 750 of the donors excluded about 16 rarely observed V segments, including chromosome 9 orphons, because counts were too low. In vitro tests confirmed that a few of the cytomegalovirus-associated TCR beta chains recognize cytomegalovirus antigens. In a later genetic analysis, a missense DCLRE1C variant was associated with V-gene and J-gene trimming of TCR beta chains, and the association was replicated in an independent cohort.

With regard to this clone: Its antigen is still unknown. No qualities accompany the bases; no much larger clone lies one base away.

The cohort was made up of approximately 700 healthy bone marrow donors. At the time of sampling, every cohort member was nominally healthy, though immune exposures that went unrecorded were likely present. The donor tested CMV seronegative and was one of the 352 seronegative cohort members. A peripheral blood sample was collected from each donor, and TCR beta sequencing was performed on peripheral blood mononuclear cells. Genomic DNA extraction from the blood cell samples was performed with the Qiagen DNeasy Blood Extraction Kit. Library prep was done by the immunoSEQ multiplex PCR assay. For the multiplex PCR, a mixture combining 60 forward primers for TCR Vbeta segments and 13 reverse primers for TCR Jbeta segments was used. Amplification of the CDR3 region of rearranged TCR beta genes was performed with a multiplex PCR assay on genomic DNA. Amplified TCR beta libraries were sequenced as 87-base-pair reads on the Illumina HiSeq System. Concerning the study's data processing: Across the 700 or so repertoires, a later analysis counted about 81 million unique TCR beta chains, 9.5 million to 12 million of which were shared by at least two donors. Raw reads were error-corrected and collapsed into unique sequences with a nearest-neighbor algorithm that merged closely related sequences to remove PCR and sequencing errors. Alignment of CDR3 sequences to IMGT reference sequences was used to assign V, D and J gene segments. For a sequence to be retained, a match of at least six nucleotides was required to both a V gene segment and a J gene segment. Rearrangements were called productive when the CDR3 lacked stop codons and stayed in frame with V and J; all others were non-productive. CDR3 was defined by IMGT convention, running from the second conserved V-encoded cysteine to the conserved J-encoded phenylalanine. The earlier analysis of about 640 of the donors excluded any sequence lacking an unambiguous match to a single V gene segment. In an earlier analysis of several hundred of the donors, V segments were called functional above 56.7% productive rearrangements and were called segregating when the between-donor standard deviation exceeded 5%. A statistical classification framework was built to diagnose cytomegalovirus status from the catalog of TCR beta chain sequences. V and J gene assignment, in a later analysis, came from comparing TCR nucleotide sequences with IMGT/GENE-DB human TR gene sequences. In a later analysis, CDR3 sequences and most-parsimonious VDJ recombination scenarios were assigned using the TCRdist pipeline. In a later analysis, each TCR beta chain was defined by its CDR3 amino acid sequence together with its V-gene family, and reads without a unique V-gene family were excluded. A later analysis removed 550 to 700 highly shared, low-generation-probability nucleotide sequences to deal with suspected cross-contamination and a sequencing artifact. For each public chain, a later analysis derived a clonal expansion index from normalized ranks of inferred template counts within each repertoire. A later analysis computed generation probabilities with a VDJ recombination model fitted to out-of-frame rearrangements, and checked the results against IGoR. In a later analysis, TCR-TCR, TCR-HLA and TCR-CMV co-occurrence was scored with hypergeometric tests, and a repertoire-size bias correction was applied to TCR pairs. A later analysis estimated false discovery rates by permuting HLA or CMV assignments 20 times. A later analysis grouped co-occurring TCRs with DBSCAN, adding TCRdist sequence similarity when clustering within HLA-allele-positive subsets. Repertoires with fewer than 30,000 or more than 120,000 public chains, plus five repertoires with anomalous nucleotide sharing, were excluded from co-occurrence clustering. TCRdb's version of the immuneACCESS table is confined to in-frame rearrangements and falls short of the full clone set. An unresolved V gene accounts for under half of the shortfall where checked; the remainder is of unknown origin. For V, J and clone size, that table is used; D and trimming come from the DNA. Within this sample are 100,000 to 150,000 clones, with more than 80% of them counted one time only. Of the sample, about 1.8% is held by the ten largest clones.

The sequenced material came from PBMCs. The receptor comes from a middle-aged man in good health and CMV-seronegative.

The CDR3 in this case is CSVVPQVTEAFF. The nucleotide sequence reads TGCAGCGTTGTACCCCAGGTCACTGAAGCTTTCTTT. The rearranged chain carries TRBV29-1 and TRBJ1-1; no D gene call is confident. V and J lose 4 bases and 4 bases, and a span of 10 bases separates them. From a lookup of the germline V gene, CDR1 and CDR2 are SQVTM and ANQGSEA. From the cysteine through the phenylalanine, the CDR3 covers 12 amino acids. The retained sequence is limited to the CDR3, 36 bases, with the frame set at the first base.